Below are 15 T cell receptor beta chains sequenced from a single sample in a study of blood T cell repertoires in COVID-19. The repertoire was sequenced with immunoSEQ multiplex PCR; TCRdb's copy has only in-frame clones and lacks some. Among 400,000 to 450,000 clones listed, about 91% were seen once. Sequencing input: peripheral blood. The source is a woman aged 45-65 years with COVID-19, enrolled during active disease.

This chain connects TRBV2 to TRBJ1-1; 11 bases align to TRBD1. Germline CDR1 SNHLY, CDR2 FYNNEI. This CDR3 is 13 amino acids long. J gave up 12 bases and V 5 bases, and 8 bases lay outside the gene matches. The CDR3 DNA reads TGTGCCAGCAGTCGGACAGGGGGCGAGGAAACTTTCTTT. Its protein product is CASSRTGGEETFF.

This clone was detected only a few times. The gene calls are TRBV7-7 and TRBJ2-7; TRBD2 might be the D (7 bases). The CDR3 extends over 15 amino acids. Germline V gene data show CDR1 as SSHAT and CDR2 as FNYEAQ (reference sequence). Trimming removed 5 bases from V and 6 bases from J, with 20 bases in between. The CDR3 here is CASSPLGGGFLEQYF. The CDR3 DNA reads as TGTGCCAGCAGCCCGCTAGGCGGGGGCTTCCTCGAGCAGTACTTC. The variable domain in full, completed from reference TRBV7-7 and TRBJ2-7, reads GAGVSQSPRYKVTKRGQDVTLRCDPISSHATLYWYQQALGQGPEFLTYFNYEAQPDKSGLPSDRFSAERPEGSISTLTIQRTEQRDSAMYRCASSPLGGGFLEQYFGPGTRLTVT.

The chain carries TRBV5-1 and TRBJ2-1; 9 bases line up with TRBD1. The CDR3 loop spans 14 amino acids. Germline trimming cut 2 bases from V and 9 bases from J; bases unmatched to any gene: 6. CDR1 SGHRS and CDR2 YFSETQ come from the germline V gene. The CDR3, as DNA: TGCGCCAGCAGCTTCCGGGACAGGGTTTTTGAGCAGTTCTTC. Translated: CASSFRDRVFEQFF.

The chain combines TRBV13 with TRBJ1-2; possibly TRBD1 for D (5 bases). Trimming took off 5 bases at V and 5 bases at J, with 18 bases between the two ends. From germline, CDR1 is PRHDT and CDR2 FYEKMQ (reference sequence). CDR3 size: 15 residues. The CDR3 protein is CASSPPETGLYGYTF. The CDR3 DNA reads TGTGCCAGCAGCCCCCCAGAGACGGGACTTTATGGCTACACCTTC. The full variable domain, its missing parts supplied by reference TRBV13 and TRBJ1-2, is AAGVIQSPRHLIKEKRETATLKCYPIPRHDTVYWYQQGPGQDPQFLISFYEKMQSDKGSIPDRFSAQQFSDYHSELNMSSLELGDSALYFCASSPPETGLYGYTFGSGTRLTVV.

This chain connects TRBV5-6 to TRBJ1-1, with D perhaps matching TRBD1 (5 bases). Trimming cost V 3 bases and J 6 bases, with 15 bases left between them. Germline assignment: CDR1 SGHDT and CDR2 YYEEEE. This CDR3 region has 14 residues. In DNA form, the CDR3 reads TGTGCCAGCAGCTCCCTACCAGGGAAGGCTGAAGCTTTCTTT. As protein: CASSSLPGKAEAFF.

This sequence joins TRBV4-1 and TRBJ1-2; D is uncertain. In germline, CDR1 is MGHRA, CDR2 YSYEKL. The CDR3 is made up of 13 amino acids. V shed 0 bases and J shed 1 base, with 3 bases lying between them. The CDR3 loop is CASSQDINYGYTF. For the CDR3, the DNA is TGCGCCAGCAGCCAAGACATTAACTATGGCTACACCTTC.

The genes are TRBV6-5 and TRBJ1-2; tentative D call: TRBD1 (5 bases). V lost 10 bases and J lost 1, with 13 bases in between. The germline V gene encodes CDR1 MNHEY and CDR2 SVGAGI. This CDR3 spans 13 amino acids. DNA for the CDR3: TGTGCCAACAGGAACAGGTTTAACTATGGCTACACCTTC. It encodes CANRNRFNYGYTF.

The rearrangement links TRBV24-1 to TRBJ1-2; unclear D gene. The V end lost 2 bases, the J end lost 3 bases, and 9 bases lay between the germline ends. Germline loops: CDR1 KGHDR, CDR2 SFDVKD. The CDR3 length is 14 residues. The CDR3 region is CATSDSQSDYGYTF. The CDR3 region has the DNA TGTGCCACCAGTGATTCCCAATCGGACTATGGCTACACCTTC.

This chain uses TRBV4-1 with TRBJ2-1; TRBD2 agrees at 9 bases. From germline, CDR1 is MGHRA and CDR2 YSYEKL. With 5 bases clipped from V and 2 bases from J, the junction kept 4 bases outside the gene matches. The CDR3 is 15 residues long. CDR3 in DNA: TGCGCCAGCAGCTCTAGACTAGCGGCCTACAATGAGCAGTTCTTC. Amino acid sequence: CASSSRLAAYNEQFF.

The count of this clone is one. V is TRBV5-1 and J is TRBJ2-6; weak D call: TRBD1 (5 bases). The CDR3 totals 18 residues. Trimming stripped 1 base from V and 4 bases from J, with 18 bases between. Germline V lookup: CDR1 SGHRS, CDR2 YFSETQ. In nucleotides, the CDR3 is TGCGCCAGCAGCTTGAGGGGTATAGGGTCTTACGGGGCCAACGTCCTGACTTTC. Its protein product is CASSLRGIGSYGANVLTF.

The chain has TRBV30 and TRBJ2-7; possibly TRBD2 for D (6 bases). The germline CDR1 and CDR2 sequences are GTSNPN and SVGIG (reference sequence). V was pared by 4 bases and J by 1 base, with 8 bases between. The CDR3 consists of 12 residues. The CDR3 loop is CAWTGSSYEQYF. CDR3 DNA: TGTGCCTGGACCGGGAGTTCCTACGAGCAGTACTTC.

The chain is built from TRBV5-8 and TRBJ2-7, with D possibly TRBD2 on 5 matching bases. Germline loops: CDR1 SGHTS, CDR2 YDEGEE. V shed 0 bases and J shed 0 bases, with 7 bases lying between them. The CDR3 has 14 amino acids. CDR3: CASSLVGSSYEQYF. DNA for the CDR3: TGTGCCAGCAGCTTGGTGGGGAGCTCCTACGAGCAGTACTTC.

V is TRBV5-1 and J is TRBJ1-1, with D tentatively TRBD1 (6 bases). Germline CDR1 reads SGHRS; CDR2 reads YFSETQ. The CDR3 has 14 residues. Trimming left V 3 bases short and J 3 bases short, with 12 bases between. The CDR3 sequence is CASSSTGRDTEAFF. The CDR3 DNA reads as TGCGCCAGCAGCTCCACAGGGAGGGACACTGAAGCTTTCTTT.

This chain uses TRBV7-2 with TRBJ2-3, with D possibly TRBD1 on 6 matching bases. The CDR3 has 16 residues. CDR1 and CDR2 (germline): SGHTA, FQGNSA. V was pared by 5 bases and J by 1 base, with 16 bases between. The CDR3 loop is CASSQFGGLGTDTQYF. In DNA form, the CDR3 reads TGTGCCAGCAGCCAGTTTGGGGGCCTGGGCACAGATACGCAGTATTTT. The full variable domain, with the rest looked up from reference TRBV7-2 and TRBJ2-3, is GAGVSQSPSNKVTEKGKDVELRCDPISGHTALYWYRQSLGQGLEFLIYFQGNSAPDKSGLPSDRFSAERTGGSVSTLTIQRTQQEDSAVYLCASSQFGGLGTDTQYFGPGTRLTVL.

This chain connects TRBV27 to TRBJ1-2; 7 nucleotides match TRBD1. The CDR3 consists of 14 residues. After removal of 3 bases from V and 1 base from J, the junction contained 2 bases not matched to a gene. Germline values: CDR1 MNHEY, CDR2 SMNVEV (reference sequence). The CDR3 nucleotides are TGTGCCAGCAGTTTCAGGGACAGTAACTATGGCTACACCTTC. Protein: CASSFRDSNYGYTF.